A single sample is the source of the 8 T cell receptor beta chains below, sequenced in a study of T and B cells in COVID-19 patients. Blood genomic DNA input for TRB amplification was about 240-550 ng. BIOMED2 TRB-A/B primer pools were used in multiplex TRB PCR. TCRdb re-called the multiplex PCR reads with MiXCR, one entry per CDR3 protein. This table holds approximately 4,100 distinct CDR3 sequences, about 26% found once. Sample: blood. These receptors all stem from a human donor with active COVID-19. The donor label of this sample is uncertain.

A single count supports this clonotype. This chain uses TRBV7-8 with TRBJ2-3; D ambiguous. Trimming stripped 6 bases from V and 0 bases from J, with 10 bases between. The CDR3 loop spans 14 amino acids. CDR1 is SGHVS, CDR2 FQNEAQ, per germline. The CDR3 here is CASSLRLSTDTQYF. CDR3 bases: TGTGCCAGCAGTTTGAGACTTAGCACAGATACGCAGTATTTT.

This clonotype came up a few times. This rearrangement joins TRBV20-1 to TRBJ1-2, with TRBD1 identical over 8 bases. This CDR3 region has 16 residues. Germline V gene sequence: CDR1 DFQATT, CDR2 SNEGSKA (reference sequence). Trimming took 0 bases from V and 8 from J; bases not matched to a gene: 14. The DNA of the CDR3 is TGCAGTGCTAGAGATTTTAGGGGACAGGTGGGGGAAGGCTACACCTTC. Translated: CSARDFRGQVGEGYTF.

This clonotype ranks as medium-sized. The chain uses TRBV5-5 and TRBJ1-2, with D possibly matching TRBD1 (5 bases). Trimming took 4 bases from V and 8 from J, leaving 18 bases between them. The CDR3 consists of 14 residues. Germline V CDR1 and CDR2: SGHKS, YYEKEE (reference sequence). CDR3 residues: CASSPIGGVRGYTF. Written as DNA, the CDR3 is TGTGCCAGCAGCCCCATCGGGGGAGTGAGGGGCTACACCTTC.

This clonotype is labeled as medium-sized. The gene calls are TRBV19 and TRBJ2-7; 8 bases are shared with TRBD1. The CDR3 consists of 15 residues. Trimming at V came to 8 bases and at J to 3 bases, leaving 12 bases not matched to a gene. Germline assignment: CDR1 LNHDA and CDR2 SQIVND (reference sequence). The CDR3: CASSPRGQGNYEQYF. In nucleotides, the CDR3 is TGTGCCAGTTCTCCTCGAGGACAGGGTAACTACGAGCAGTACTTC.

The table lists this clonotype with a few counts. The chain is built from TRBV20-1 and TRBJ1-4, with D unclear. Trimming removed 3 bases from V and 8 bases from J, with 16 bases in between. Germline CDR1 and CDR2: DFQATT and SNEGSKA (reference sequence). The CDR3 has 14 residues. The CDR3 nucleotides read TGCAGTGCTAGGGAACAGCCTGACTCGGAAAAACTGTTTTTT. It encodes CSAREQPDSEKLFF.

V gene TRBV7-9 combines with J gene TRBJ2-1, with D unclear. V was cut by 3 bases and J by 8 bases, with 2 bases left in between. The CDR3 consists of 10 residues. The V gene's germline CDR1 is SEHNR and CDR2 FQNEAQ (reference sequence). The CDR3 region is CASSFDEQFF. The CDR3 DNA sequence: TGTGCCAGCAGCTTCGATGAGCAGTTCTTC.

Sample share makes this clonotype medium-sized. The rearrangement joins TRBV27 to TRBJ2-3; D remains ambiguous. The germline V gene has CDR1 MNHEY and CDR2 SMNVEV (reference sequence). The CDR3 extends over 11 amino acids. V lost 5 bases and J 5 bases, leaving 5 bases between the germline ends. The CDR3 is CASSNLDTQYF. Here the CDR3 DNA reads TGTGCCAGCAGTAACCTAGATACGCAGTATTTT.

This clonotype qualifies as medium-sized (0.01 to 0.1%). The rearrangement joins TRBV6-5 to TRBJ2-1; 9 bases are shared with TRBD2. V dropped 8 bases and J dropped 6; count of bases not matched to a gene: 8. The CDR3 contains 14 residues. Germline CDR1 is MNHEY and CDR2 is SVGAGI. The CDR3 DNA follows: TGTGCCAGCTCACGCAGGCGGGGGGGCAATGAGCAGTTCTTC. This codes for CASSRRRGGNEQFF.